This T cell receptor beta chain was identified during a study of blood T cells in healthy people across ages. Study as a whole: Template switching picked up about one barcoded beta molecule for each two T cells.

Then a second PCR, running roughly 7 to 11 cycles, was carried out with a sample-barcoded 5' primer and a J-beta primer mix. In TCRdb, the 5' RACE reads were re-called with MiXCR into one record per CDR3 protein. The sample includes over 600,000 distinct CDR3 sequences, around 50% of them seen just once. Total RNA was isolated from each sample in quantities of at least 5 micrograms. Material: blood. The sequence was obtained from a man in his forties or fifties in good health.

CDR3 region: CASSQQFSNQPQHF. The CDR3 DNA reads TGTGCCAGCAGCCAACAGTTCTCCAATCAGCCCCAGCATTTT. The chain employs TRBV13 and TRBJ1-5, with D hard to call. The CDR3 spans 14 residues. The germline V gene has CDR1 PRHDT and CDR2 FYEKMQ (reference sequence). Trimming shortened V by 5 bases and J by 3 bases, and 11 bases separated the two germline ends.